This entry concerns a single TCR beta chain. Its target is unknown. The CDR3 consists of 13 residues. Per the germline V gene, CDR1 is LNHDA and CDR2 is SQIVND (reference sequence). V dropped 9 bases and J dropped 1; count of bases not matched to a gene: 4. Profiled with immunoSEQ multiplex PCR; TCRdb holds only in-frame clones, not every one. The sample lists about 17,000 clones, roughly 70% occurring once. The rectum was sampled with one to two pinch biopsies at colonoscopy. The diagnostic colonoscopy in ulcerative colitis patients preceded any immunosuppressive treatment. These data are taken from a study of pediatric ulcerative colitis. The study's findings and limits: Ulcerative colitis patients shared more blood-rectal clones than controls.

The TCR originated in a girl aged 10-17 years with moderate ulcerative colitis. What was sequenced was gut tissue. The chain is built from TRBV19 and TRBJ1-1, with 8 bases aligning to TRBD1. The CDR3 is CASLGQGNTEAFF. Written as DNA, the CDR3 is TGTGCCAGCCTAGGACAGGGGAACACTGAAGCTTTCTTT.